This T cell receptor (beta chain) was recorded in a study of blood T cell repertoires in COVID-19. Study as a whole: Acute-phase and convalescent COVID-19 samples originated in the United States, Italy and Spain. The cDNA or gDNA used as material had been derived from T cells, B-cell-depleted T cells, or PBMCs.

Cohort allocation depended upon clinical history that participants reported. All recovered Cohort 3 donors got two negative PCRs, got clearance, or saw symptom resolution. Only in-frame clones appear in the TCRdb table, and some are missing; sequencing was by immunoSEQ multiplex PCR. The sample includes approximately 440,000 clones, 90% of them seen just once. This clone appeared a few times. The CDR3 length is 13 residues. Trimming removed 5 bases at V and 7 bases at J, with 9 bases between. Germline V CDR1 and CDR2: SGHAT, FQNNGV. The sequenced sample consisted of PBMCs or T cells enriched from blood (not recorded which). The TCR originated in a man younger than 35 who had recovered from COVID-19. V gene TRBV11-2 combines with J gene TRBJ1-6, with D unresolved. The DNA for the CDR3 is TGTGCCAGCAGCGCCCGAGAGAATTCACCCCTCCACTTT. Amino acids: CASSARENSPLHF.